This T cell receptor (beta chain) emerged from a study of T cell changes during pregnancy in multiple sclerosis. The CDR3 runs to 13 residues. CDR1 is MNHEY and CDR2 is SMNVEV in the germline V gene (reference sequence). The V and J ends lost 3 bases and 8 bases respectively, with 11 bases between them. Generated by immunoSEQ multiplex PCR, the TCRdb table keeps only in-frame clones and is missing some. The sample lists 19,000 or so clones, approximately 85% occurring once. The chain recombines TRBV27 with TRBJ2-1; perhaps TRBD1 as D (6 bases). This specimen was CD8+ T cells from peripheral blood mononuclear cells, taken after pregnancy. This TCR was sampled from a female donor in good health, enrolled as a control in a pregnancy study. The CDR3 bases are TGTGCCAGCAGTTTGCAGGGGAGCTATGAGCAGTTCTTC. It yields the protein CASSLQGSYEQFF.